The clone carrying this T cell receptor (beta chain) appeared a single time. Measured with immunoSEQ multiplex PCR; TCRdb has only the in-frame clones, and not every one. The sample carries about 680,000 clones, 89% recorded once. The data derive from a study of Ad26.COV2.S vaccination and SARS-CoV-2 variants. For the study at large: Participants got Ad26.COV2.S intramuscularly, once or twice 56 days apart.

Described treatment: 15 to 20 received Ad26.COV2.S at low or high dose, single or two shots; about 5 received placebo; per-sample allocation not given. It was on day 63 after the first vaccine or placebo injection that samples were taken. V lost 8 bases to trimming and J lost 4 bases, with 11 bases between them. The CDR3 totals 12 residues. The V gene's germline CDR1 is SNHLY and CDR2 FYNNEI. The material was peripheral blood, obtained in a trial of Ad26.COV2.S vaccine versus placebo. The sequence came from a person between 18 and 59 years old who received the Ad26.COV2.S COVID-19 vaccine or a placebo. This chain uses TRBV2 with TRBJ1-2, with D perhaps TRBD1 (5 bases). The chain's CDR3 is CASCPGGYGYTF. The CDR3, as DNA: TGTGCCAGCTGCCCGGGGGGCTATGGCTACACCTTC.